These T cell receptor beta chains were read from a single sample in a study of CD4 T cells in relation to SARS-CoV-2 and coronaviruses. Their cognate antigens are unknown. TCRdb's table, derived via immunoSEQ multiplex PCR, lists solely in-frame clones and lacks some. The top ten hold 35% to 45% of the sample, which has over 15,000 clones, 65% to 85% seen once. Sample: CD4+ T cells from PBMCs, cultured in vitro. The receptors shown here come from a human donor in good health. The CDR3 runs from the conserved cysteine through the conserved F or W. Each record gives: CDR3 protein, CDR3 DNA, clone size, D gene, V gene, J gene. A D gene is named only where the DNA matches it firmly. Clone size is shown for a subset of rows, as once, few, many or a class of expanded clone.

CDR3 protein: CASSLGAGIPTEQFF
CDR3 DNA: TGCGCCAGCAGCTTGGGGGCGGGAATCCCCACGGAGCAGTTCTTC
clone size: -
D gene: -
V gene: TRBV5-1
J gene: TRBJ2-1

CDR3 protein: CASSLGGIRTVAQYF
CDR3 DNA: TGTGCCAGCAGTCTAGGGGGCATCCGCACAGTAGCGCAGTATTTT
clone size: -
D gene: TRBD1
V gene: TRBV11-1
J gene: TRBJ2-3

CDR3 protein: CASSYSTGNSYEQYF
CDR3 DNA: TGTGCCAGCAGTTACTCGACGGGAAACTCCTACGAGCAGTACTTC
clone size: -
D gene: -
V gene: TRBV6-5
J gene: TRBJ2-7

CDR3 protein: CAAKGNTEAFF
CDR3 DNA: TGTGCCGCCAAGGGAAACACTGAAGCTTTCTTT
clone size: -
D gene: -
V gene: TRBV10-3
J gene: TRBJ1-1

CDR3 protein: CASSRSGDPSDEQFF
CDR3 DNA: TGTGCCAGTAGTCGATCGGGGGATCCGTCGGATGAGCAGTTCTTC
clone size: -
D gene: -
V gene: TRBV19
J gene: TRBJ2-1

CDR3 protein: CAISESRINGRVHEQYF
CDR3 DNA: TGTGCCATCAGTGAGTCAAGGATAAATGGGAGGGTCCACGAGCAGTACTTC
clone size: -
D gene: TRBD2
V gene: TRBV10-3
J gene: TRBJ2-7

CDR3 protein: CASTLTVPGEAFF
CDR3 DNA: TGCGCCAGCACCCTGACCGTACCTGGGGAAGCTTTCTTT
clone size: -
D gene: -
V gene: TRBV5-1
J gene: TRBJ1-1

CDR3 protein: CAWSVGGGYGYTF
CDR3 DNA: TGTGCCTGGAGTGTAGGGGGGGGCTATGGCTACACCTTC
clone size: few
D gene: -
V gene: TRBV30
J gene: TRBJ1-2

CDR3 protein: CASGLVRDGSSGANVLTF
CDR3 DNA: TGTGCTAGTGGTTTGGTGAGGGACGGCAGCTCTGGGGCCAACGTCCTGACTTTC
clone size: -
D gene: -
V gene: TRBV12-5
J gene: TRBJ2-6

CDR3 protein: CASSATGLYEQYF
CDR3 DNA: TGTGCCAGTAGCGCGACAGGGCTCTACGAGCAGTACTTC
clone size: -
D gene: TRBD1
V gene: TRBV19
J gene: TRBJ2-7

CDR3 protein: CASSPWARQPQHF
CDR3 DNA: TGTGCCAGCTCACCTTGGGCTCGTCAGCCCCAGCATTTT
clone size: -
D gene: -
V gene: TRBV18
J gene: TRBJ1-5

CDR3 protein: CASSLGSTSGNTIYF
CDR3 DNA: TGTGCCAGCAGCTTAGGAAGCACCTCTGGAAACACCATATATTTT
clone size: once
D gene: -
V gene: TRBV11-3
J gene: TRBJ1-3

CDR3 protein: CASSFPYFDSGANVLTF
CDR3 DNA: TGTGCCAGCAGCTTTCCCTACTTTGACTCTGGGGCCAACGTCCTGACTTTC
clone size: -
D gene: -
V gene: TRBV5-5
J gene: TRBJ2-6

CDR3 protein: CASSSRPGQNSNQPQHF
CDR3 DNA: TGTGCCAGTAGTTCTCGTCCGGGACAAAATAGCAATCAGCCCCAGCATTTT
clone size: -
D gene: -
V gene: TRBV19
J gene: TRBJ1-5

CDR3 protein: CASSVGGGRAFF
CDR3 DNA: TGTGCCAGCAGCGTTGGGGGGGGCCGAGCTTTCTTT
clone size: -
D gene: -
V gene: TRBV9
J gene: TRBJ1-1

CDR3 protein: CASSFTGQGTYEQYF
CDR3 DNA: TGCGCCAGCAGCTTCACAGGACAGGGGACCTACGAGCAGTACTTC
clone size: -
D gene: TRBD1
V gene: TRBV5-1
J gene: TRBJ2-7

CDR3 protein: CASSPPRGRDTEAFF
CDR3 DNA: TGTGCCAGCTCACCCCCTCGGGGAAGAGACACTGAAGCTTTCTTT
clone size: -
D gene: -
V gene: TRBV18
J gene: TRBJ1-1

CDR3 protein: CASSFSTSGSSYEQYF
CDR3 DNA: TGTGCCAGCAGTTTTTCGACTAGCGGGAGCTCCTACGAGCAGTACTTC
clone size: -
D gene: TRBD2
V gene: TRBV27
J gene: TRBJ2-7

CDR3 protein: CASSLEGGQPLHF
CDR3 DNA: TGTGCCAGCAGCTTAGAGGGGGGTCAGCCCCTCCACTTT
clone size: -
D gene: -
V gene: TRBV7-9
J gene: TRBJ1-6

CDR3 protein: CASSTGRGAYEQYF
CDR3 DNA: TGTGCCAGCAGCACAGGCAGGGGGGCCTACGAGCAGTACTTC
clone size: -
D gene: -
V gene: TRBV7-2
J gene: TRBJ2-7

CDR3 protein: CATSPGRSSGNTIYF
CDR3 DNA: TGTGCCACGTCGCCGGGACGTAGCTCTGGAAACACCATATATTTT
clone size: -
D gene: -
V gene: TRBV19
J gene: TRBJ1-3

CDR3 protein: CTSSHSGGGYEQYF
CDR3 DNA: TGCACCAGCAGCCATTCGGGGGGCGGGTACGAGCAGTACTTC
clone size: -
D gene: -
V gene: TRBV1
J gene: TRBJ2-7

CDR3 protein: CASSYSRQGGGYEQYF
CDR3 DNA: TGTGCCAGCAGTTACTCCCGGCAAGGTGGAGGCTACGAGCAGTACTTC
clone size: -
D gene: -
V gene: TRBV6-5
J gene: TRBJ2-7

CDR3 protein: CASLVYRAPYEQYF
CDR3 DNA: TGTGCCAGCTTGGTGTACAGGGCCCCCTACGAGCAGTACTTC
clone size: -
D gene: -
V gene: TRBV5-6
J gene: TRBJ2-7

CDR3 protein: CASSGLAGGNEQFF
CDR3 DNA: TGTGCCAGCAGTGGCCTAGCGGGAGGCAATGAGCAGTTCTTC
clone size: -
D gene: TRBD2
V gene: TRBV6-4
J gene: TRBJ2-1

CDR3 protein: CSVEEGQGAGGYTF
CDR3 DNA: TGCAGCGTTGAAGAGGGACAGGGGGCGGGTGGCTACACCTTC
clone size: few
D gene: TRBD1
V gene: TRBV29-1
J gene: TRBJ1-2

CDR3 protein: CASRGGSYEQYF
CDR3 DNA: TGTGCCAGCAGGGGGGGCTCCTACGAGCAGTACTTC
clone size: -
D gene: -
V gene: TRBV12-3/TRBV12-4
J gene: TRBJ2-7

CDR3 protein: CASSDPGTDNQPQHF
CDR3 DNA: TGCGCCAGCAGTGATCCCGGGACAGATAATCAGCCCCAGCATTTT
clone size: -
D gene: TRBD1
V gene: TRBV10-2
J gene: TRBJ1-5

CDR3 protein: CSASGLDRAGPEAFF
CDR3 DNA: TGCAGTGCTAGTGGGCTCGACAGGGCGGGTCCTGAAGCTTTCTTT
clone size: -
D gene: TRBD1
V gene: TRBV20-1
J gene: TRBJ1-1

CDR3 protein: CASSPLAGITKNEQFF
CDR3 DNA: TGTGCCAGCAGTCCGCTAGCGGGAATAACCAAAAATGAGCAGTTCTTC
clone size: -
D gene: TRBD2
V gene: TRBV27
J gene: TRBJ2-1

CDR3 protein: CASSPIDRIDTEAFF
CDR3 DNA: TGTGCCAGCAGCCCCATAGACAGAATAGACACTGAAGCTTTCTTT
clone size: -
D gene: -
V gene: TRBV5-6
J gene: TRBJ1-1